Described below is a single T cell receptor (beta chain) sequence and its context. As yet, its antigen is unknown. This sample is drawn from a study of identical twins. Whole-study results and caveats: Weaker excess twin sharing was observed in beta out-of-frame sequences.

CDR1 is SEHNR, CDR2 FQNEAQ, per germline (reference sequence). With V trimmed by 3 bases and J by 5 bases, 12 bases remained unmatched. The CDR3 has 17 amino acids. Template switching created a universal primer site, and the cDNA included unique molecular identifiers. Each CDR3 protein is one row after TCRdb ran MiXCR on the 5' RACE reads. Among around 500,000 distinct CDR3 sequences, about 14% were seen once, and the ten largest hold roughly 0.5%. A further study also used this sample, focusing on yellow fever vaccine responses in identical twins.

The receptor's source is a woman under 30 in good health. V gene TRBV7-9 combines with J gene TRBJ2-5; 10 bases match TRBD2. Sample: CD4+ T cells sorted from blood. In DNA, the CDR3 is TGTGCCAGCAGCTTGTTCGTGCTAGCGGGAGAAGGCGAGACCCAGTACTTC. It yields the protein CASSLFVLAGEGETQYF. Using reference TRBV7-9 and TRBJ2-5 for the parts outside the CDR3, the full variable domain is DTGVSQNPRHKITKRGQNVTFRCDPISEHNRLYWYRQTLGQGPEFLTYFQNEAQLEKSRLLSDRFSAERPKGSFSTLEIQRTEQGDSAMYLCASSLFVLAGEGETQYFGPGTRLLVL.